One T cell receptor beta chain is described in this entry. No antigen is known for it. The source of the sample is a study of T-cell memory formation after mild COVID-19. Regarding the study as a whole: CM and EM subsets held most contracting CD4+ clones; EMRA held CD8+ ones. There were some responding clones in pre-infection memory, which suggested that cross-reactive memory had joined.

TCRdb re-analysed the 5' RACE reads in MiXCR, keeping a single row per CDR3 protein. The repertoire includes 450,000 or so distinct CDR3 sequences, 20% of them detected once, and around 8% sits in the top ten. CDR1 and CDR2 (germline): SGDLS, YYNGEE. This CDR3 is 14 amino acids long. V was clipped by 0 bases and J by 7 bases, with 12 bases between them. The J gene is TRBJ2-3, the V gene TRBV9, with D perhaps matching TRBD1 or TRBD2 (5 bases each). Sample: PBMCs or a T cell subset sorted from them (not recorded which). This receptor was obtained from an adult woman who had mild COVID-19 (a few samples of this study predate the infection). Cell type and time point are not known. CDR3 DNA: TGTGCCAGCAGCGTAGTATCGGGACCCAATACGCAGTATTTT. Translated: CASSVVSGPNTQYF.